This entry lists 5 T cell receptor beta chains sequenced from one sample in a study of T cell responses to AZD1222 COVID-19 vaccine (dated by TCRdb to 2020 to 2023). The time point label, read with the paper, signifies: baseline before first vaccination. The library was obtained by the immunoSEQ multiplex PCR assay. The immuneACCESS repertoire file appears here via TCRdb, limited to in-frame rearrangements. These files lack a portion of the clones; in checked studies, under half of the deficit traces to unresolved V genes, and the cause of the others is not known. The sample data list roughly 50,000 clones, and 87% of these were observed just once. The ten largest clones add up to approximately 4.1% of the sample. The sequencing here drew on peripheral blood, taken on day 0 of AZD1222 vaccination. These receptors came from an adult in good health.

This clone was picked up one time. The CDR3 bases are TGTGCCAGCAGTTCCACCGGGACAGGGGCAAACACCATATATTTT. Its translation is CASSSTGTGANTIYF. V and J are TRBV6-5 and TRBJ1-3; 10 nucleotides match TRBD1. The CDR3 is 15 residues long. Trimming cost V 4 bases and J 6 bases; bases outside gene matches: 6. Germline values: CDR1 MNHEY, CDR2 SVGAGI.

Concerning this clone: This sample includes further DNA sequences coding for the same CDR3. The chain combines TRBV11-2 with TRBJ2-3; no clear D gene. V lost 1 base to trimming and J lost 1 base, with 3 bases between them. The CDR3 extends over 13 amino acids. CDR1 SGHAT and CDR2 FQNNGV come from the germline V gene. The chain's CDR3 is CASSLGRTDTQYF. The CDR3 nucleotides are TGTGCCAGCAGCTTAGGGCGCACAGATACGCAGTATTTT.

This chain joins TRBV28 and TRBJ1-1, with 8 bases lining up with TRBD1. V lost 5 bases and J lost 4; bases outside the gene matches: 9. The CDR3 length is 15 residues. Germline V gene sequence: CDR1 MDHEN, CDR2 SYDVKM. In nucleotides, the CDR3 is TGTGCCAGCAGTCTCGCAGGGGGCGCGGGCACTGAAGCTTTCTTT. Translated: CASSLAGGAGTEAFF. Filled out from reference TRBV28 and TRBJ1-1, the complete variable domain reads DVKVTQSSRYLVKRTGEKVFLECVQDMDHENMFWYRQDPGLGLRLIYFSYDVKMKEKGDIPEGYSVSREKKERFSLILESASTNQTSMYLCASSLAGGAGTEAFFGQGTRLTVV.

The CDR3: CASSDTGGQNTEAFF. The CDR3 bases are TGTGCCAGCAGCGACACAGGGGGCCAGAACACTGAAGCTTTCTTT. The genes are TRBV9 and TRBJ1-1; TRBD1 aligns across 9 bases. This CDR3 has 15 residues. The V and J ends lost 3 bases and 1 base, in that order; junction bases with no gene match: 4. Germline V gene lookup returns CDR1 SGDLS and CDR2 YYNGEE. The full variable domain, completed using reference TRBV9 and TRBJ1-1, is DSGVTQTPKHLITATGQRVTLRCSPRSGDLSVYWYQQSLDQGLQFLIQYYNGEERAKGNILERFSAQQFPDLHSELNLSSLELGDSALYFCASSDTGGQNTEAFFGQGTRLTVV.

The count of this clone is one. The chain joins TRBV19 to TRBJ2-5; TRBD2 agrees at 7 bases. The CDR3 has 15 amino acids. The germline V gene has CDR1 LNHDA and CDR2 SQIVND (reference sequence). J lost 5 bases, V lost 5 bases, and 11 bases had no gene match. The CDR3 DNA reads as TGTGCCAGTAGTCCCTCCGGGTCCGGGAGGGAGACCCAGTACTTC. Translated: CASSPSGSGRETQYF. Using reference TRBV19 and TRBJ2-5 for the parts outside the CDR3, the full variable domain is DGGITQSPKYLFRKEGQNVTLSCEQNLNHDAMYWYRQDPGQGLRLIYYSQIVNDFQKGDIAEGYSVSREKKESFPLTVTSAQKNPTAFYLCASSPSGSGRETQYFGPGTRLLVL.